This TCR beta chain was identified in a study of shared clonotypes between healthy human individuals. Study-level points and caveats: Specimens sampled were limited to blood, with tissue repertoires likely differing.

This CDR3 comprises 13 residues. V was pared by 5 bases and J by 3 bases, with 11 bases between. The germline V gene encodes CDR1 SEHNR and CDR2 FQNEAQ (reference sequence). TCRdb's table, derived via immunoSEQ multiplex PCR, lists solely in-frame clones and lacks some. The sample shows some 2,100,000 clones, about 93% of them seen only once. Points on this clone: Its antigen is not identified.

Naive CD8 cells comprised CD45RO-negative, CCR7-positively selected cells, excluding terminally differentiated effector memory CD45RA+ cells. Every donor was a Caucasian adult from Nashville, Tennessee. The chain links TRBV7-9 to TRBJ2-7; D ambiguous. Sequenced: naive CD8+ T cells from PBMCs. The sequence came from a man younger than 35 in good health. Some clones in this sample may be carry-over from other donors' samples. The CDR3 nucleotides read TGTGCCAGCAGCCGAGACCCGCTCTACGAGCAGTACTTC. Translated, it gives CASSRDPLYEQYF.